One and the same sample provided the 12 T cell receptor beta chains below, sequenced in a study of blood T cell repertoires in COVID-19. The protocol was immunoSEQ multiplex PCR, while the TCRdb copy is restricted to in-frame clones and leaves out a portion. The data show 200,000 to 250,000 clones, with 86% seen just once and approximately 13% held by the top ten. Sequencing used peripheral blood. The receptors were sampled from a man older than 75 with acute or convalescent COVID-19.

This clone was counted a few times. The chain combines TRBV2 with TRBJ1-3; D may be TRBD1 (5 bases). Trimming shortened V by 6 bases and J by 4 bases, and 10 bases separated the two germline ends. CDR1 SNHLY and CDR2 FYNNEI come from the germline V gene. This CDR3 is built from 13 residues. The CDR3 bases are TGTGCCAGCAGGGTAGGGGCAGGAAACACCATATATTTT. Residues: CASRVGAGNTIYF.

The CDR3 loop reads CASSSQTGMRAFF. In nucleotides, the CDR3 is TGTGCCAGCAGCTCGCAGACAGGGATGCGAGCTTTCTTT. This chain joins TRBV9 and TRBJ1-1; 7 bases line up with TRBD1. The CDR3 is 13 amino acids. Germline V gene sequence: CDR1 SGDLS, CDR2 YYNGEE. V lost 4 bases to trimming and J lost 10 bases; unmatched junction nucleotides: 10.

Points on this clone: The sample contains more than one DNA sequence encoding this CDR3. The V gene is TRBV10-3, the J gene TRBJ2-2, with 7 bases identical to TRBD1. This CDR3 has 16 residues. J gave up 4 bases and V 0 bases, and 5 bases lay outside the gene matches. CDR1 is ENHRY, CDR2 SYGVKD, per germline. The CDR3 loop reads CAISESRGRGTGELFF. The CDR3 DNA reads TGTGCCATCAGTGAGTCGAGGGGGCGCGGCACCGGGGAGCTGTTTTTT.

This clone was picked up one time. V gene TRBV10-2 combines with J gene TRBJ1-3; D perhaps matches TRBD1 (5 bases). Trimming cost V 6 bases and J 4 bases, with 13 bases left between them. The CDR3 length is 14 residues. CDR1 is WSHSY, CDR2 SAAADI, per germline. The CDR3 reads CASRNQGGGNTIYF. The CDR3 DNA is TGCGCCAGCAGGAATCAGGGTGGGGGAAACACCATATATTTT.

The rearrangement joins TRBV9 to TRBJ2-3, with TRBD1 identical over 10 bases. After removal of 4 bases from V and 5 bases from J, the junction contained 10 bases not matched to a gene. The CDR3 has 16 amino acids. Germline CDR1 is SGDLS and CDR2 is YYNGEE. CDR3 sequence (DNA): TGTGCCAGCAGCACCACGGACAGGGGGGATATAGATACGCAGTATTTT. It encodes CASSTTDRGDIDTQYF.

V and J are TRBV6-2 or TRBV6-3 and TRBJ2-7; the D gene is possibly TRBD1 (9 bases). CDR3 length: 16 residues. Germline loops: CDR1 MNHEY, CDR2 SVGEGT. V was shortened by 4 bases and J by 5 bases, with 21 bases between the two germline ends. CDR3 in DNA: TGTGCCAGCAGTTTCTCCGGACAGGGGACTAGGAACGAGCAGTACTTC. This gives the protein CASSFSGQGTRNEQYF.

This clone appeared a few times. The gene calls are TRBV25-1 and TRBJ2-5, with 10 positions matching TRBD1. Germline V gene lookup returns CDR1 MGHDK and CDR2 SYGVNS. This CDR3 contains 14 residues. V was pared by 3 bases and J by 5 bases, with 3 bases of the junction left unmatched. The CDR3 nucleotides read TGTGCCAGCAGTGATGACAGGGGGCTTGAGACCCAGTACTTC. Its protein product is CASSDDRGLETQYF.

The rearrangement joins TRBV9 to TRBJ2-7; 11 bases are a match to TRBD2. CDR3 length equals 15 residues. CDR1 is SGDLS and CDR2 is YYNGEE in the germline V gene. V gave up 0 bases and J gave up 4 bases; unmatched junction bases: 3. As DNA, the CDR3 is TGTGCCAGCAGCGTAGGACTAGCGGGAATGTACGAGCAGTACTTC. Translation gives CASSVGLAGMYEQYF.

CDR3 DNA sequence: TGTGCCAGCAGTGAGAGCAGGGGGCATGAGCAGTTCTTC. Translated: CASSESRGHEQFF. The rearrangement uses TRBV2 and TRBJ2-1; 8 positions agree with TRBD1. V was clipped by 3 bases and J by 8 bases; unmatched bases: 3. CDR1 SNHLY and CDR2 FYNNEI come from the germline V gene. The CDR3 loop spans 13 amino acids. The variable domain in full, with the rest retrieved from reference TRBV2 and TRBJ2-1, is EPEVTQTPSHQVTQMGQEVILRCVPISNHLYFYWYRQILGQKVEFLVSFYNNEISEKSEIFDDQFSVERPDGSNFTLKIRSTKLEDSAMYFCASSESRGHEQFFGPGTRLTVL.

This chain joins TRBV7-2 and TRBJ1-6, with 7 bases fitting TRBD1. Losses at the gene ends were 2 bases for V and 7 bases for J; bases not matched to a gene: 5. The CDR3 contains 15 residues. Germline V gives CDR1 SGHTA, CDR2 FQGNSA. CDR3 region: CASSLSGTANSPLHF. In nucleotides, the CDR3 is TGTGCCAGCAGCTTATCGGGGACAGCCAATTCACCCCTCCACTTT.

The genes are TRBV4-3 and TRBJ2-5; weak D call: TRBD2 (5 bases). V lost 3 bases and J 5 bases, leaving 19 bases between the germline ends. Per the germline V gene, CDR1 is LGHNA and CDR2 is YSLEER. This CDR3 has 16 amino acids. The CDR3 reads CASSQKDTEGGETQYF. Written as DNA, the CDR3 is TGCGCCAGCAGCCAGAAAGATACCGAGGGCGGGGAGACCCAGTACTTC.

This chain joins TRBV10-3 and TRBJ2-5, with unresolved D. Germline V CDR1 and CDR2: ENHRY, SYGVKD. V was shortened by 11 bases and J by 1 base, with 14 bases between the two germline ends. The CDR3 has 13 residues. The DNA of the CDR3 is TGTGCCGTAAGCCCTCGAGGCCAAGAGACCCAGTACTTC. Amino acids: CAVSPRGQETQYF.